The T cell receptor (beta chain) under discussion was sequenced for a study of T-cell memory formation after mild COVID-19. The CDR3 has 15 amino acids. J was trimmed by 5 bases and V by 0 bases; bases with no gene match: 3. Germline V CDR1 and CDR2: SGHRS, YFSETQ. Study-level findings and limits: Pre-infection memory already had some responding clones, implying cross-reactive memory joined. Contracting clones, day 15 to 85, had balanced CD4/CD8, and later expanders favored CD4+.

Researchers used 5'RACE with constant-segment primers to make TCR alpha and TCR beta cDNA libraries that carry sample barcodes and UMIs. TCRdb called the 5' RACE reads again in MiXCR, with one record for every CDR3 protein. This sample has 550,000 to 650,000 distinct CDR3 sequences, with 15% to 20% found just once. As to this clonotype: What it binds is unknown.

The receptor's source is an adult woman who had mild COVID-19 (a few samples of this study predate the infection). Cell type and time point are not known. Material for sequencing was PBMCs or a T cell subset sorted from them (not recorded which). The chain carries TRBV5-1 and TRBJ1-4; 8 bases align to TRBD1. The CDR3 loop reads CASSLARGLNEKLFF. Written as DNA, the CDR3 is TGCGCCAGCAGCTTGGCCAGGGGGCTAAATGAAAAACTGTTTTTT.